The 8 T cell receptor beta chains in this list originate from one sample, sequenced in a study of PD-1 blockade in classical Hodgkin lymphoma. TCRdb's copy holds only in-frame clones and misses some; the assay was immunoSEQ multiplex PCR. The top ten clones hold more than 2% of a sample with 70,000 or so clones, nearly 95% of them seen once. Time point given: newly diagnosed, previously untreated cHL patient sample. Sequenced material: peripheral blood mononuclear cells (PBMCs). Receptor source: a human donor with classical Hodgkin lymphoma.

The CDR3: CASSEQGLYQETQYF. CDR3 in DNA: TGTGCCAGCAGTGAGCAGGGCCTGTACCAAGAGACCCAGTACTTC. This chain links TRBV6-1 with TRBJ2-5, with TRBD1 as a possible D gene (5 bases). CDR1 and CDR2 (germline): MNHNS, SASEGT. This CDR3 spans 15 amino acids. The ends were cut back, 3 bases at V and 0 bases at J, with 11 bases in the middle.

This clone was recorded a few times. The chain carries TRBV20-1 and TRBJ1-2; D may be TRBD1 (6 bases). In germline, CDR1 is DFQATT, CDR2 SNEGSKA (reference sequence). This CDR3 is 11 amino acids long. V lost 5 bases and J 4 bases, leaving 8 bases between the germline ends. DNA for the CDR3: TGCAGTGCTGTACAGGGCTATGGCTACACCTTC. This codes for CSAVQGYGYTF.

V gene TRBV5-1 combines with J gene TRBJ2-6, with 7 bases that match TRBD1. J lost 4 bases, V lost 1 base, and 11 bases had no gene match. Germline CDR1 and CDR2: SGHRS and YFSETQ. The CDR3 contains 18 residues. The CDR3 DNA follows: TGCGCCAGCAGCTTGTTGAGACAGGGTAACTCGGGGGCCAACGTCCTGACTTTC. Translation gives CASSLLRQGNSGANVLTF.

V usage is TRBV7-9 and J usage is TRBJ2-1; D not resolved. The CDR3 has 12 residues. Germline loops: CDR1 SEHNR, CDR2 FQNEAQ (reference sequence). V was shortened by 2 bases and J by 6 bases, with 5 bases between the two germline ends. CDR3 DNA: TGTGCCAGCAGCTTACTTAGCAATGAGCAGTTCTTC. Translated, it gives CASSLLSNEQFF.

The CDR3 coding sequence is TGTGCCAGCAGTAAGGACCCAGCCGGGTTGGGAGAGCAGTACTTC. Encoded protein: CASSKDPAGLGEQYF. The J gene is TRBJ2-7, the V gene TRBV7-2; no firm D call. Germline-derived CDR1 and CDR2 are SGHTA and FQGNSA. CDR3 length equals 15 residues. V lost 6 bases and J 7 bases, leaving 22 bases between the germline ends. Full variable domain (missing parts from reference TRBV7-2 and TRBJ2-7): GAGVSQSPSNKVTEKGKDVELRCDPISGHTALYWYRQSLGQGLEFLIYFQGNSAPDKSGLPSDRFSAERTGGSVSTLTIQRTQQEDSAVYLCASSKDPAGLGEQYFGPGTRLTVT.

A single count supports this clone. The rearrangement joins TRBV4-1 to TRBJ2-3; 10 bases map to TRBD2. This CDR3 is 17 amino acids long. The ends lost 3 bases at V and 5 bases at J; junction bases unmatched: 11. The germline CDR1 and CDR2 sequences are MGHRA and YSYEKL. CDR3 in amino acids: CASSHGLSGGAIDTQYF. The CDR3 coding sequence is TGCGCCAGCAGCCACGGACTGAGCGGGGGGGCCATAGATACGCAGTATTTT.

V usage is TRBV5-6 and J usage is TRBJ1-3; D is ambiguous. Between the trimmed V and J ends, which lost 0 bases and 4 bases, there was a span of 5 bases. From germline, CDR1 is SGHDT and CDR2 YYEEEE. There are 13 residues in the CDR3. The CDR3 nucleotides read TGTGCCAGCAGCTTGGTGGTGGGAAACACCATATATTTT. Translating gives CASSLVVGNTIYF.

A single count supports this clone. This chain connects TRBV28 to TRBJ2-7; 11 nucleotides agree with TRBD2. The CDR3 covers 15 residues. Germline loops: CDR1 MDHEN, CDR2 SYDVKM. Unmatched junction bases numbered 8, after V lost 7 bases and J lost 3 bases. The CDR3 loop reads CASTPSGTSGYEQYF. In DNA, the CDR3 is TGTGCCAGCACACCCTCCGGGACTAGCGGCTACGAGCAGTACTTC.